This entry lists 25 T cell receptor beta chains sequenced from one sample in a study of blood T cell repertoires in COVID-19. The repertoire was sequenced with immunoSEQ multiplex PCR; TCRdb's copy has only in-frame clones and lacks some. The table has fewer than 200,000 clones, 80% to 90% seen once. Input material: peripheral blood. The receptors derive from a woman between 65 and 79 years old with COVID-19, enrolled during active disease.

J is TRBJ2-7 and V is TRBV29-1, with 12 positions matching TRBD1. Trimming cost V 6 bases and J 7 bases; bases outside gene matches: 7. This CDR3 spans 13 amino acids. The V gene's germline CDR1 is SQVTM and CDR2 ANQGSEA. The CDR3 loop reads CSVPGQGAGEQYF. CDR3 DNA: TGCAGCGTACCGGGACAGGGGGCTGGGGAGCAGTACTTC.

The chain links TRBV2 to TRBJ1-5, with 8 bases identical to TRBD1. The CDR3 contains 15 residues. Germline CDR1 is SNHLY and CDR2 is FYNNEI. The ends lost 3 bases at V and 3 bases at J; junction bases unmatched: 4. The CDR3 coding sequence is TGTGCCAGCAGTGAGGAGACAGGGGTCAATCAGCCCCAGCATTTT. Its protein is CASSEETGVNQPQHF.

The J gene is TRBJ1-1, the V gene TRBV20-1, with D unclear. CDR3 length equals 11 residues. Germline V gene data show CDR1 as DFQATT and CDR2 as SNEGSKA (reference sequence). V lost 5 bases and J 4 bases, leaving 8 bases between the germline ends. CDR3 sequence (DNA): TGCAGTGCTTTGTTTAGCACTGAAGCTTTCTTT. This sequence encodes CSALFSTEAFF.

The chain couples TRBV19 to TRBJ2-1; 8 nucleotides match TRBD2. Germline V gene data show CDR1 as LNHDA and CDR2 as SQIVND (reference sequence). Trimming removed 11 bases from V and 1 base from J; junction bases left unmatched: 10. The CDR3 covers 15 residues. The CDR3: CADNSGLASYNEQFF. Written as DNA, the CDR3 is TGTGCCGACAACTCTGGACTAGCATCCTACAATGAGCAGTTCTTC.

The V gene is TRBV24-1, the J gene TRBJ1-5; a possible D gene is TRBD1 (6 bases). This CDR3 region has 13 residues. V lost 3 bases and J lost 4, with 6 bases in between. Germline CDR1 reads KGHDR; CDR2 reads SFDVKD. CDR3 nucleotides: TGTGCCACCAGTGATGGACAGAATCAGCCCCAGCATTTT. It specifies CATSDGQNQPQHF.

This clone occurred once. The genes are TRBV6-2 or TRBV6-3 and TRBJ2-7, with 8 bases matching TRBD1. V was pared by 0 bases and J by 1 base, with 5 bases of the junction left unmatched. In germline, CDR1 is MNHEY, CDR2 SVGEGT. The CDR3 spans 16 residues. The CDR3 DNA follows: TGTGCCAGCAGTTACTCGATTTACAGGGGGTCCTACGAGCAGTACTTC. Protein product: CASSYSIYRGSYEQYF.

V is TRBV7-3 and J is TRBJ2-1; D is uncertain. V was trimmed by 0 bases and J by 0 bases, leaving 9 bases between them. Germline CDR1 and CDR2: SGHTA and FQGTGA. The CDR3 contains 16 residues. This CDR3 is CASSLTRASSYNEQFF. DNA of the CDR3: TGTGCCAGCAGCTTAACCCGAGCTAGCTCCTACAATGAGCAGTTCTTC.

CDR3 protein: CASSRYYIQGNTEAFF. The CDR3 DNA follows: TGTGCCAGCAGTCGGTACTACATACAGGGGAACACTGAAGCTTTCTTT. This chain uses TRBV27 with TRBJ1-1, with D possibly being TRBD1 (6 bases). The CDR3 covers 16 residues. CDR1 and CDR2 (germline): MNHEY, SMNVEV (reference sequence). Trimming left V 5 bases short and J 1 base short, with 17 bases between.

The V gene is TRBV5-1, the J gene TRBJ2-5; weak D call: TRBD2 (5 bases). The CDR3 is made up of 12 amino acids. Germline CDR1 reads SGHRS; CDR2 reads YFSETQ. V lost 4 bases and J lost 5, with 9 bases in between. The CDR3 loop is CASSARGETQYF. CDR3 DNA: TGCGCCAGCAGCGCGAGAGGGGAGACCCAGTACTTC.

J is TRBJ2-3 and V is TRBV13; maybe TRBD2 (6 bases). CDR3 length: 14 amino acids. Trimming removed 7 bases from V and 3 bases from J, with 14 bases in between. CDR1 PRHDT and CDR2 FYEKMQ come from the germline V gene (reference sequence). The CDR3 DNA is TGTGCCAGCAACCGGAGGGGCCGTACAGATACGCAGTATTTT. Translated, it gives CASNRRGRTDTQYF.

V is TRBV11-2 and J is TRBJ1-1; no firm D call. Germline values: CDR1 SGHAT, CDR2 FQNNGV. The CDR3 has 14 amino acids. Trimming pared 6 bases from V and 2 bases from J, leaving 13 bases between. The CDR3 nucleotides are TGTGCCAGCAGTCCCGACGGACTCAACACTGAAGCTTTCTTT. It yields the protein CASSPDGLNTEAFF. The full variable domain, rest sourced from reference TRBV11-2 and TRBJ1-1, is EAGVAQSPRYKIIEKRQSVAFWCNPISGHATLYWYQQILGQGPKLLIQFQNNGVVDDSQLPKDRFSAERLKGVDSTLKIQPAKLEDSAVYLCASSPDGLNTEAFFGQGTRLTVV.

V gene TRBV29-1 combines with J gene TRBJ1-1; D uncertain. Trimming left V 3 bases short and J 7 bases short, with 6 bases between. The germline gives CDR1 SQVTM, CDR2 ANQGSEA. This CDR3 has 10 amino acids. The CDR3, as DNA: TGCAGCGTTGAGAGTATTGAAGCTTTCTTT. This codes for CSVESIEAFF.

This clone ranks as large (0.1 to 1%). The V gene is TRBV19, the J gene TRBJ1-5; D perhaps matches TRBD1 (6 bases). The CDR3 consists of 18 residues. V was trimmed by 5 bases and J by 0 bases, leaving 20 bases between them. Germline CDR1 LNHDA, CDR2 SQIVND (reference sequence). In nucleotides, the CDR3 is TGTGCCAGTAGTTCCACAGGGATTTCCGCACTTAGCAATCAGCCCCAGCATTTT. It specifies CASSSTGISALSNQPQHF.

The chain uses TRBV27 and TRBJ2-7; 8 nucleotides match TRBD2. The CDR3 length is 15 residues. V dropped 6 bases and J dropped 6; count of bases not matched to a gene: 13. Germline V gene sequence: CDR1 MNHEY, CDR2 SMNVEV (reference sequence). As DNA, the CDR3 is TGTGCCAGCAGCTTGGTGGGACTAGGAAATCGCGAGCAGTACTTC. Translation gives CASSLVGLGNREQYF.

The V call is TRBV19, the J call TRBJ1-2, with 9 bases matching TRBD1. Germline CDR1 reads LNHDA; CDR2 reads SQIVND (reference sequence). V shed 3 bases, J shed 7 bases, and the junction held 6 bases outside the gene matches. This CDR3 is built from 14 residues. CDR3 amino acids: CASSIGRDRAGYTF. The DNA for the CDR3 is TGTGCCAGTAGTATTGGCCGGGACAGGGCTGGCTACACCTTC. The full variable domain, its missing parts supplied by reference TRBV19 and TRBJ1-2, is DGGITQSPKYLFRKEGQNVTLSCEQNLNHDAMYWYRQDPGQGLRLIYYSQIVNDFQKGDIAEGYSVSREKKESFPLTVTSAQKNPTAFYLCASSIGRDRAGYTFGSGTRLTVV.

This clone was seen a few times. This chain connects TRBV10-1 to TRBJ1-5, with D uncertain. Germline V CDR1 and CDR2: WNHNN, SYGVQD (reference sequence). V gave up 7 bases and J gave up 0 bases, with 13 bases separating them. This CDR3 has 15 residues. As DNA, the CDR3 is TGCGCCAGCATTACAGACCAAGATAGCAATCAGCCCCAGCATTTT. Translating gives CASITDQDSNQPQHF.

This sequence joins TRBV28 and TRBJ2-7; D is ambiguous. Per the germline V gene, CDR1 is MDHEN and CDR2 is SYDVKM. The germline V and J ends were trimmed by 1 base and 5 bases, with 3 bases remaining between them. The length of the CDR3 is 11 residues. The CDR3 sequence is CASSLYNEQYF. Written as DNA, the CDR3 is TGTGCCAGCAGTTTATACAACGAGCAGTACTTC.

The chain combines TRBV7-6 with TRBJ2-3; 7 nucleotides agree with TRBD2. Germline-derived CDR1 and CDR2 are SGHVS and FNYEAQ. The CDR3 extends over 17 amino acids. V lost 3 bases to trimming and J lost 4 bases; unmatched junction nucleotides: 13. CDR3 region: CASSFNRGGRMADTQYF. Here the CDR3 DNA reads TGTGCCAGCAGCTTCAATCGTGGCGGGAGAATGGCAGATACGCAGTATTTT.

The V and J genes are TRBV5-1 and TRBJ1-3, with D possibly matching TRBD1 (6 bases). Germline V CDR1 and CDR2: SGHRS, YFSETQ. This CDR3 region has 15 residues. V gave up 4 bases and J gave up 0 bases, with 11 bases separating them. The chain's CDR3 is CASSPQGSSGNTIYF. CDR3 bases: TGCGCCAGCAGCCCCCAGGGGAGCTCTGGAAACACCATATATTTT. The entire variable domain, with the rest obtained from reference TRBV5-1 and TRBJ1-3, is as follows: KAGVTQTPRYLIKTRGQQVTLSCSPISGHRSVSWYQQTPGQGLQFLFEYFSETQRNKGNFPGRFSGRQFSNSRSEMNVSTLELGDSALYLCASSPQGSSGNTIYFGEGSWLTVV.

The chain uses TRBV2 and TRBJ2-7; 8 bases agree with TRBD1. V gave up 0 bases and J gave up 2 bases; unmatched junction bases: 3. CDR1 SNHLY and CDR2 FYNNEI come from the germline V gene. This CDR3 spans 15 amino acids. For the CDR3, the DNA is TGTGCCAGCAGTGAAGCGGCAGGGGGCCCCTACGAGCAGTACTTC. Translated: CASSEAAGGPYEQYF.

The gene calls are TRBV6-5 and TRBJ2-1; 10 positions agree with TRBD2. This CDR3 is 13 amino acids long. In germline, CDR1 is MNHEY, CDR2 SVGAGI. V gave up 5 bases and J gave up 9 bases; unmatched junction bases: 4. CDR3 DNA: TGTGCCAGCAGTCTAGCGGGAGAGGGTGAGCAGTTCTTC. Protein sequence: CASSLAGEGEQFF.

This chain uses TRBV28 with TRBJ1-4, with D perhaps TRBD1 (5 bases). This CDR3 comprises 16 residues. Trimming shortened V by 3 bases and J by 5 bases, and 16 bases separated the two germline ends. Germline CDR1 MDHEN, CDR2 SYDVKM. The CDR3 is CASSFFALGGNEKLFF. The CDR3, as DNA: TGTGCCAGCAGTTTTTTCGCGCTCGGGGGAAATGAAAAACTGTTTTTT.

The chain recombines TRBV10-1 with TRBJ2-3; D is possibly TRBD2 (5 bases). The CDR3 length is 14 residues. Germline assignment: CDR1 WNHNN and CDR2 SYGVQD (reference sequence). The V end was cut by 7 bases, the J end by 4 bases, with 15 bases between. The DNA of the CDR3 is TGCGCCAGCACCGGGCGGAGAGGGCCAGATACGCAGTATTTT. It yields the protein CASTGRRGPDTQYF.

The chain has TRBV3-1 (or the pseudogene TRBV3-2) and TRBJ2-3; 7 bases are shared with TRBD2. The CDR3 has 15 amino acids. Germline assignment: CDR1 LGHDT and CDR2 YNNKEL (reference sequence). Unmatched junction bases numbered 0, after V lost 0 bases and J lost 0 bases. The CDR3 DNA sequence: TGTGCCAGCAGCCAAGAGGGGGGGAGCACAGATACGCAGTATTTT. It codes for CASSQEGGSTDTQYF.

The rearrangement uses TRBV24-1 and TRBJ2-5; 9 bases agree with TRBD1. Germline V lookup: CDR1 KGHDR, CDR2 SFDVKD. The CDR3 is made up of 15 amino acids. V was clipped by 11 bases and J by 5 bases; unmatched bases: 14. The CDR3 sequence is CASGKRTGAFETQYF. CDR3 nucleotides: TGTGCCAGCGGAAAGAGGACAGGGGCGTTCGAGACCCAGTACTTC.